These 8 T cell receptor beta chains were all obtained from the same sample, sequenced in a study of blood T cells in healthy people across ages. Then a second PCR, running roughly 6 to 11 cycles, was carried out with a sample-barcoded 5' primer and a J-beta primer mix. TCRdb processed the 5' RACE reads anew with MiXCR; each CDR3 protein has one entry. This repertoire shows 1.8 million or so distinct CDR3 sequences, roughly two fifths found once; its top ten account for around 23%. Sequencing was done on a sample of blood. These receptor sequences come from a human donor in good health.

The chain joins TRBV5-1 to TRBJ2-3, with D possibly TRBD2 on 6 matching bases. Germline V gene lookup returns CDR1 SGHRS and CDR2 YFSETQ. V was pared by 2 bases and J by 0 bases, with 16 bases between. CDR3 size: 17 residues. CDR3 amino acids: CASSLFGGRTSTDTQYF. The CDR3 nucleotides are TGCGCCAGCAGCTTATTCGGGGGAAGGACTAGCACAGATACGCAGTATTTT.

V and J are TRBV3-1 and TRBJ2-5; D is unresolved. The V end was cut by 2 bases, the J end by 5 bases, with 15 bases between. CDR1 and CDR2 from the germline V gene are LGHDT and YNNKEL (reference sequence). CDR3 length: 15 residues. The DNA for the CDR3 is TGTGCCAGCAGCCAAAGCGACACAGACGGGGAGACCCAGTACTTC. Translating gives CASSQSDTDGETQYF.

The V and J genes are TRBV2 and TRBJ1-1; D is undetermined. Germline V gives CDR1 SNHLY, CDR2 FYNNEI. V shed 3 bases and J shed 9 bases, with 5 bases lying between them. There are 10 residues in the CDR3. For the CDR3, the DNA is TGTGCCAGCAGTGACGGTAAAGCTTTCTTT. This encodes CASSDGKAFF.

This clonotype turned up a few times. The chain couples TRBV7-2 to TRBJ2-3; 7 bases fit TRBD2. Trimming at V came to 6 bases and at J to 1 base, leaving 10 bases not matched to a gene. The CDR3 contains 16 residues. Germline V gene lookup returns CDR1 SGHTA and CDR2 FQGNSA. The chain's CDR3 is CASRDLRGSRTDTQYF. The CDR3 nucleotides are TGTGCCAGCAGGGATTTGCGGGGGAGCCGCACAGATACGCAGTATTTT.

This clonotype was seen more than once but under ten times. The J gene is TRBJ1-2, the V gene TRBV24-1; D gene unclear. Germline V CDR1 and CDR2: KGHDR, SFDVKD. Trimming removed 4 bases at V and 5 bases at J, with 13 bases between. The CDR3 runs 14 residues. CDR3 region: CATSEGEVSYGYTF. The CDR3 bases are TGTGCCACCAGTGAGGGTGAAGTTTCTTATGGCTACACCTTC.

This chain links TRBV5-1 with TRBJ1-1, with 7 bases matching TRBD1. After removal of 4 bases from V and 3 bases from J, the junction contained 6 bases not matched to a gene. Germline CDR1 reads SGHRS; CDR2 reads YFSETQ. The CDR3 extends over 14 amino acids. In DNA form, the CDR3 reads TGCGCCAGCAGCACCGGACAGGTACACACTGAAGCTTTCTTT. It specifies CASSTGQVHTEAFF.

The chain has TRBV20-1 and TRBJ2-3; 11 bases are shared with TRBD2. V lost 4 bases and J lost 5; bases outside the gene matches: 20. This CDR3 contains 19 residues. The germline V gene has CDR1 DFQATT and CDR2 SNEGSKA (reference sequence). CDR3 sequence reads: CSANPLLGPLAGGIDTQYF. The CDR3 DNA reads TGCAGTGCTAACCCTCTGCTCGGGCCCCTAGCGGGGGGAATAGATACGCAGTATTTT.

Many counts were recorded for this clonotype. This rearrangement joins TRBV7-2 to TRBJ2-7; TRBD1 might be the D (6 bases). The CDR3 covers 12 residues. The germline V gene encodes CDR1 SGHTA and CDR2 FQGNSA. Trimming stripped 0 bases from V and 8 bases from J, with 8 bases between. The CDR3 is CASSLAGQKQYF. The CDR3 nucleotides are TGTGCCAGCAGCTTAGCCGGACAGAAGCAGTACTTC.